This T cell receptor beta chain originates from a study of beta chain features in type 1 diabetes. The sequenced template was cDNA made from the entire isolated RNA. Regulatory, naive and central memory T cell samples averaged around 3.6 million reads. Measured with immunoSEQ multiplex PCR; TCRdb has only the in-frame clones, and not every one. The sample holds hundreds of thousands of clones; about 11% are singletons and the top ten take around 0.017%. V gave up 3 bases and J gave up 7 bases; unmatched junction bases: 4. The germline CDR1 and CDR2 sequences are SQVTM and ANQGSEA. This CDR3 is built from 14 residues. As to this clone: Antigen unknown.

Notes on the study in general: Patients with type 1 diabetes carried fewer insertions and had more deletions at their VDJ junctions. Among patients with Type 1 diabetes, TCRB CDR3s were moderately but significantly shorter in every one of the four CD4+ subsets.

The chain recombines TRBV29-1 with TRBJ2-2, with TRBD1 matching over 11 bases. The origin of this receptor is a man aged 25-40 years with type 1 diabetes. Sequencing was done on a sample of naive CD4+ T cells from blood. DNA for the CDR3: TGCAGCGTTGAGGACAGGGGGCTGATCGGGGAGCTGTTTTTT. Its translation: CSVEDRGLIGELFF.